The next 3 T cell receptor beta chains were all read from a single sample in a study of cytomegalovirus exposure and HLA in healthy donors. 60 Vbeta and 13 Jbeta primers were used in PCR. The method was immunoSEQ multiplex PCR; TCRdb's version includes in-frame clones alone and lacks a portion of them. The sample consists of 95,000 or so clones, approximately 81% of them appearing once. The sample was PBMCs. The receptors were gathered from a woman in her 70s in good health and CMV-seropositive.

V usage is TRBV7-2 and J usage is TRBJ1-4, with a possible D match to TRBD1 (6 bases). This CDR3 has 15 residues. From germline, CDR1 is SGHTA and CDR2 FQGNSA. V shed 4 bases and J shed 6 bases, with 15 bases lying between them. The CDR3 protein is CASSSSGTWYEKLFF. In DNA form, the CDR3 reads TGTGCCAGCAGCTCTTCCGGGACATGGTATGAAAAACTGTTTTTT.

V and J are TRBV7-2 and TRBJ2-7; 7 bases fit TRBD1. Germline V gene lookup returns CDR1 SGHTA and CDR2 FQGNSA. Germline trimming cut 2 bases from V and 0 bases from J; bases unmatched to any gene: 1. The CDR3 has 14 amino acids. DNA of the CDR3: TGTGCCAGCAGCTTACGGACAGGCTCCTACGAGCAGTACTTC. It yields the protein CASSLRTGSYEQYF. Full variable domain (outside the CDR3, taken from reference TRBV7-2 and TRBJ2-7): GAGVSQSPSNKVTEKGKDVELRCDPISGHTALYWYRQSLGQGLEFLIYFQGNSAPDKSGLPSDRFSAERTGGSVSTLTIQRTQQEDSAVYLCASSLRTGSYEQYFGPGTRLTVT.

The CDR3 loop reads CASSHLRGYEQYF. The DNA for the CDR3 is TGTGCCAGCAGCCACCTTCGAGGCTACGAGCAGTACTTC. The chain carries TRBV7-8 and TRBJ2-5; the D is unclear. The J call is doubtful: the DNA matches TRBJ2-7 better. Germline CDR1 SGHVS, CDR2 FQNEAQ. The CDR3 is 13 residues long.